This TCR beta chain was sequenced for a study of blood T cell repertoires in COVID-19. The wider study: Specimens from acute and convalescent COVID-19 originated in the United States, Italy and Spain. Sources were T cells, B-cell-depleted T cells, or PBMCs; the material itself was cDNA or gDNA.

Here immunoSEQ multiplex PCR was the method, and the copy in TCRdb shows in-frame clones only, minus some. The sample carries about 80,000 clones, about four fifths recorded once. Germline V gene lookup returns CDR1 SGHVS and CDR2 FNYEAQ. J gave up 5 bases and V 6 bases, and 10 bases lay outside the gene matches. The CDR3 sequence is 16 residues long. This clonotype was obtained from a human donor in a cohort sampled during active COVID-19. Specimen: peripheral blood. This chain joins TRBV7-6 and TRBJ2-1; TRBD1 matches 10 bases. This chain's CDR3 is CASSYLPGTGDNEQFF. The CDR3, as DNA: TGTGCCAGCAGTTATCTCCCCGGGACAGGGGACAATGAGCAGTTCTTC.